The entry below describes one T cell receptor (beta chain). The sample belongs to a study of blood T cell repertoires in COVID-19. The length of the CDR3 is 14 residues. V lost 1 base to trimming and J lost 3 bases, with 11 bases between them. Per the germline V gene, CDR1 is SGHKS and CDR2 is YYEKEE (reference sequence). Authors' methods: Amplification with reference gene primers provided the estimates of nucleated cell counts. Assay: immunoSEQ multiplex PCR; the TCRdb copy retains only in-frame clones and omits some. Clonal size and the V and J genes are those of that table, whereas D and trimming came from the DNA. The table has around 180,000 clones, around 80% seen once.

This rearrangement joins TRBV5-5 to TRBJ2-7; no definite D call. The material sequenced was peripheral blood. The TCR sequence derives from an older man with active or convalescent COVID-19. This chain's CDR3 is CASSLSPRNYEQYF. Written as DNA, the CDR3 is TGTGCCAGCAGCTTGTCACCTAGGAACTACGAGCAGTACTTC.